This section outlines one T cell receptor beta chain sequence together with its context. The antigen remains undetermined. Per the germline V gene, CDR1 is SQVTM and CDR2 is ANQGSEA. Trimming removed 0 bases at V and 4 bases at J, with 15 bases between. The CDR3 is 16 amino acids. The data belong to a study of CD8 T cells in Susac syndrome. Overall study findings and caveats: The number of Susac-specific public clones found was sixteen in total CD8+ repertoires and a few in CD8+ TEMRA repertoires. Clonal expansion of Susac CD8+ cells peaked in TEMRA cells, and it also peaked in active patients.

Roughly 0.5 to 1 ug RNA was reverse transcribed with random hexamers. TCRdb fed the immunoSEQ multiplex PCR reads into MiXCR, producing one record per CDR3 protein. The data contain some 130,000 distinct CDR3 sequences, 85% to 95% of them singletons. Susac syndrome patients met recently defined diagnostic criteria for definite or probable disease. Isolation of CD8+ and CD4+ T cells was performed negatively, whereas enrichment of TEMRA cells was done by FACS. The clonotype comes from a human donor with Susac syndrome. Material: CD8+ T cells from PBMCs. The chain joins TRBV29-1 to TRBJ2-2; weak D call: TRBD1 (5 bases). The CDR3: CSVEDLQPQGTGELFF. The CDR3 DNA sequence: TGCAGCGTTGAAGATCTTCAGCCGCAGGGCACCGGGGAGCTGTTTTTT.